This TCR beta chain was obtained from a study of T cell responses to AZD1222 COVID-19 vaccine (dated by TCRdb to about 2021). Regarding the study in general: TCR sequencing covered 233 trial participants: 207 given two doses of AZD1222 and around 25 given two doses of MenACWY control vaccine. Trial participants were enrolled into age subgroups of 18-55, 56-69 and 70-plus years, which contained approximately 150, 28 and 58 TCR-sequenced participants, respectively.

This clone was detected once. Its antigen remains unidentified. Base qualities were left out, and no much larger clone turns up one base away. Study-wide conclusions, independent of this receptor: Epitopes outside the regions mutated in the B.1.351 and B.1.1.7 variants were reportedly recognized by nearly half of the unique spike-specific TCRs. The 56-69-year group was small, and its depth increase did not reach significance, likely because of low power. A significant rise in spike-specific TCR breadth and depth was observed after two AZD1222 doses relative to day 0 and relative to MenACWY recipients. Participants were mostly white British, with more females than males. The authors suggested clonal diversity may have been underestimated. The vaccine-associated CD4 TCRs covered the entire spike protein, and the dominant responses fell in regions 160-218 and 743-854. Because no day 14 peak-response samples were available, the repertoires could be characterized only after the peak T cell response. Conclusions about previously exposed vaccinees are limited because only five to seven AZD1222 recipients were SARS-CoV-2 seropositive at baseline.

This specimen's time point label, per the study, means: about 28 days (+/-7) after the second vaccine dose. AZD1222 recipients whose second dose came at about 4 weeks and those whose second dose came at about 12 weeks were combined into one group, since spike-specific TCR depth and breadth did not differ between the two schedules. Vaccinee samples were obtained from the UK trials COV001 and COV002, which included a single-blind randomized controlled phase 2/3 trial of AZD1222 (ChAdOx1 nCoV-19) in healthy adults. Trial participant PBMC samples were collected at day 0 and day 28 after the second dose for TCRbeta chain sequencing. The CDR3, from cysteine to phenylalanine, totals 14 residues. Only CDR3 DNA remains: 42 bases, in frame from the first base. For CDR1 and CDR2, the germline V gene lists SGDLS and YYNGEE. Relative to germline, V is 6 bases shorter and J is 0 bases shorter, with 12 bases between their ends.

The CDR3 regions of human TCRbeta chains were analyzed by immunosequencing. As for how the authors treated the data: TCRs in the repertoires were matched against a reference library of SARS-CoV-2-specific TCRs that had been generated with the MIRA antigen-specificity platform. Breadth was defined as the fraction of unique TCRs that were SARS-CoV-2-associated. Depth was defined as the fraction of total T cells that were SARS-CoV-2-associated. Using the MIRA data, every spike-specific TCR was mapped to the spike region that the TCR reacted to and assigned to either a CD4 or a CD8 class. Log10-transformed breadth and depth values were compared by one-way ANOVA with Sidak's multiple comparisons tests. TCRdb carries this immuneACCESS record with in-frame sequences only. Its versions omit some clonotypes, under half of them owing to an unresolved V gene in the studies checked, with the rest unexplained. V and J calls and clone size come straight from that table; D and trimming were deduced from the DNA. The table for this sample lists 84,000 or so clones; 90% of them were counted only once. The ten largest clones represent around 3.4% of the sample.

The receptor comes from an adult who received the AZD1222 COVID-19 vaccine. The V gene is TRBV9 and the J gene is TRBJ1-2; tentative D gene TRBD1, with 5 bases matching. The sequenced sample was peripheral blood, obtained 28 days after the second AZD1222 dose. The CDR3 in this case is CASKAGPANYGYTF. The DNA sequence reads TGTGCCAGCAAAGCAGGGCCCGCTAACTATGGCTACACCTTC.